The clone carrying this T cell receptor beta chain was seen many times. This record belongs to a study of identical twins. A universal primer site came from template switching; cDNA carried unique molecular identifiers. TCRdb reprocessed the 5' RACE reads with MiXCR, giving one entry per CDR3 protein. The table has fewer than 350,000 distinct CDR3 sequences, roughly 8.6% seen once; the top ten hold roughly 2.1%. Separately, the same data were catalogued under a study of yellow fever vaccine responses in identical twins.

The sequenced material came from memory (CD45RO+) T cells sorted from blood. This clonotype was obtained from a woman younger than 30 in good health.

CDR3 amino acids: CASSPQGALSGNTIYF. CDR3 bases: TGTGCCAGCAGCCCGCAGGGGGCTCTCTCTGGAAACACCATATATTTT. The rearrangement joins TRBV9 to TRBJ1-3; 8 bases fit TRBD1. The germline CDR1 and CDR2 sequences are SGDLS and YYNGEE. This CDR3 comprises 16 residues. Unmatched junction bases numbered 6, after V lost 4 bases and J lost 0 bases.